What follows are 15 T cell receptor beta chains derived from one specimen sequenced in a study of blood T cell repertoires in COVID-19. The assay was immunoSEQ multiplex PCR, and TCRdb's table has in-frame clones only and misses some. Of fewer than 150,000 clones listed, under 80% are singletons. The sequenced sample consisted of peripheral blood. These receptors all come from a man between 65 and 85 years old with acute or convalescent COVID-19.

V and J are TRBV27 and TRBJ1-2; 8 positions match TRBD1. Germline values: CDR1 MNHEY, CDR2 SMNVEV (reference sequence). V was pared by 5 bases and J by 3 bases, with 5 bases of the junction left unmatched. The CDR3 runs 14 residues. The CDR3 sequence is CASSLDRGYYGYTF. In nucleotides, the CDR3 is TGTGCCAGCAGTCTTGACAGGGGTTACTATGGCTACACCTTC.

This clone appeared a few times. The chain carries TRBV5-6 and TRBJ2-1, with D unclear. The CDR3 consists of 15 residues. Germline V gives CDR1 SGHDT, CDR2 YYEEEE. The V end lost 7 bases, the J end lost 2 bases, and 16 bases lay between the germline ends. CDR3 residues: CASLTNERAYNEQFF. In DNA form, the CDR3 reads TGTGCCAGCTTAACAAATGAACGGGCCTACAATGAGCAGTTCTTC.

This chain links TRBV13 with TRBJ1-3; D gene ambiguous. Germline V lookup: CDR1 PRHDT, CDR2 FYEKMQ (reference sequence). The CDR3 runs to 12 residues. Trimming removed 5 bases at V and 3 bases at J, with 5 bases between. The CDR3 sequence: CASSPSGNTIYF. DNA for the CDR3: TGTGCCAGCAGCCCCAGTGGAAACACCATATATTTT.

J is TRBJ2-7 and V is TRBV7-2; the D gene is possibly TRBD1 (6 bases). This CDR3 is 12 amino acids long. Between the trimmed V and J ends, which lost 3 bases and 6 bases, there was a span of 9 bases. Germline CDR1 and CDR2: SGHTA and FQGNSA. In DNA form, the CDR3 reads TGTGCCAGCAGCTTTACAGGGCTCGAGCAGTACTTC. Translating gives CASSFTGLEQYF.

This rearrangement joins TRBV27 to TRBJ2-1; possibly TRBD1 for D (7 bases). V lost 5 bases and J 3 bases, leaving 14 bases between the germline ends. The CDR3 totals 15 residues. Germline assignment: CDR1 MNHEY and CDR2 SMNVEV (reference sequence). The CDR3 coding sequence is TGTGCCAGCAGTCCAAACAGGGGACTCTACAATGAGCAGTTCTTC. Translation: CASSPNRGLYNEQFF.

The V call is TRBV9, the J call TRBJ1-2; TRBD1 matches at 8 bases. V lost 7 bases to trimming and J lost 4 bases; unmatched junction nucleotides: 6. The CDR3 runs to 13 residues. CDR1 and CDR2 from the germline V gene are SGDLS and YYNGEE. The CDR3 sequence: CASGQGASYGYTF. The DNA of the CDR3 is TGTGCCAGCGGACAGGGAGCCTCCTATGGCTACACCTTC.

The rearrangement uses TRBV30 and TRBJ2-7, with 7 bases that match TRBD1. CDR1 is GTSNPN, CDR2 SVGIG, per germline (reference sequence). The CDR3 totals 15 residues. J lost 3 bases, V lost 3 bases, and 11 bases had no gene match. CDR3 sequence reads: CAWRIPGQKNYEQYF. CDR3 nucleotide sequence: TGTGCCTGGAGGATACCGGGACAGAAAAACTACGAGCAGTACTTC.

This clone was detected only a few times. The chain combines TRBV30 with TRBJ2-7; D might be TRBD1 (5 bases). The CDR3 covers 14 residues. The V gene lost 0 bases and the J gene lost 1 base, with 10 bases spanning the gap. From germline, CDR1 is GTSNPN and CDR2 SVGIG (reference sequence). The CDR3 nucleotides are TGTGCCTGGAGTGTGGACAACGGATCCTACGAGCAGTACTTC. Translated, it gives CAWSVDNGSYEQYF. The complete variable domain, with remaining parts taken from reference TRBV30 and TRBJ2-7, reads SQTIHQWPATLVQPVGSPLSLECTVEGTSNPNLYWYRQAAGRGLQLLFYSVGIGQISSEVPQNLSASRPQDRQFILSSKKLLLSDSGFYLCAWSVDNGSYEQYFGPGTRLTVT.

The chain uses TRBV2 and TRBJ1-2; D unresolved. The CDR3 has 16 amino acids. Trimming took 0 bases from V and 1 from J, leaving 12 bases between them. Germline-derived CDR1 and CDR2 are SNHLY and FYNNEI. In nucleotides, the CDR3 is TGTGCCAGCAGTGAAGCGGGCCCAGGTTTTAACTATGGCTACACCTTC. It yields the protein CASSEAGPGFNYGYTF.

The chain recombines TRBV9 with TRBJ1-2, with D maybe TRBD1 (6 bases). This CDR3 is 16 amino acids long. Trimming removed 4 bases from V and 3 bases from J, with 19 bases in between. The germline V gene encodes CDR1 SGDLS and CDR2 YYNGEE. CDR3 amino acids: CASSPRRTGGHYGYTF. CDR3 nucleotide sequence: TGTGCCAGCAGCCCCCGTAGGACTGGGGGCCACTATGGCTACACCTTC.

V and J are TRBV18 and TRBJ1-2, with 9 bases matching TRBD1. Trimming removed 4 bases from V and 8 bases from J; junction bases left unmatched: 11. Germline loops: CDR1 KGHSH, CDR2 LQKENI. This CDR3 region has 15 residues. The CDR3 DNA reads TGTGCCAGCTCACAAACCCCGGGACAGGGTGGAGGCTACACCTTC. This sequence encodes CASSQTPGQGGGYTF. Drawing the rest from reference TRBV18 and TRBJ1-2, the complete variable domain is NAGVMQNPRHLVRRRGQEARLRCSPMKGHSHVYWYRQLPEEGLKFMVYLQKENIIDESGMPKERFSAEFPKEGPSILRIQQVVRGDSAAYFCASSQTPGQGGGYTFGSGTRLTVV.

In this sample, this clone turned up a few times. The chain combines TRBV18 with TRBJ1-4; D might be TRBD1 (5 bases). This CDR3 has 17 amino acids. The V gene lost 4 bases and the J gene lost 0 bases, with 15 bases spanning the gap. Germline loops: CDR1 KGHSH, CDR2 LQKENI. This chain's CDR3 is CASSRESQGPTNEKLFF. The CDR3 nucleotides read TGTGCCAGCTCACGAGAAAGTCAGGGTCCAACTAATGAAAAACTGTTTTTT.

The CDR3 reads CASSPTQRGRSTDTQYF. In DNA form, the CDR3 reads TGTGCCAGCTCACCCACCCAGCGGGGACGTAGCACAGATACGCAGTATTTT. The V gene is TRBV28, the J gene TRBJ2-3; 7 bases are shared with TRBD2. This CDR3 is 17 amino acids long. With 8 bases clipped from V and 0 bases from J, the junction kept 14 bases outside the gene matches. Per the germline V gene, CDR1 is MDHEN and CDR2 is SYDVKM. Full variable domain (missing parts from reference TRBV28 and TRBJ2-3): DVKVTQSSRYLVKRTGEKVFLECVQDMDHENMFWYRQDPGLGLRLIYFSYDVKMKEKGDIPEGYSVSREKKERFSLILESASTNQTSMYLCASSPTQRGRSTDTQYFGPGTRLTVL.

The chain uses TRBV11-3 and TRBJ1-1, with a possible D match to TRBD1 (5 bases). The CDR3 runs 16 residues. V lost 5 bases, J lost 1 base, and 17 bases lay in between. Germline-derived CDR1 and CDR2 are SGHNT and YENEEA. The CDR3 loop is CASSPRAARANTEAFF. DNA for the CDR3: TGTGCCAGCAGCCCAAGGGCCGCCAGGGCGAACACTGAAGCTTTCTTT.

V is TRBV4-3 and J is TRBJ2-2, with D possibly matching TRBD2 (6 bases). Germline V lookup: CDR1 LGHNA, CDR2 YSLEER. Trimming shortened V by 3 bases and J by 3 bases, and 14 bases separated the two germline ends. The CDR3 is made up of 16 amino acids. CDR3 coding DNA: TGCGCCAGCAGCCAGCCCCGGGGGATGGACACCGGGGAGCTGTTTTTT. This translates into CASSQPRGMDTGELFF.